This TCR beta chain was sequenced during a study of blood T cell repertoires in COVID-19. Germline V CDR1 and CDR2: MGHRA, YSYEKL. V was clipped by 5 bases and J by 7 bases, with 17 bases between them. The CDR3 spans 14 residues. In the original workflow: Reference gene primer amplification yielded estimated nucleated cell counts. Data came from immunoSEQ multiplex PCR; TCRdb stores just in-frame clones and leaves some out. Clone size and the V and J calls come from that table; the DNA yielded D and trimming. The sample lists roughly 170,000 clones, around 87% seen once, with approximately 2.5% in the top ten.

Sequenced material: peripheral blood. The rearrangement links TRBV4-1 to TRBJ1-2; weak D call: TRBD1 (6 bases). The TCR originated in a man between 35 and 55 years old with active or convalescent COVID-19. This CDR3 reads CASSRGLTESGYTF. The CDR3 DNA is TGCGCCAGCAGCAGGGGGTTAACGGAGTCTGGCTACACCTTC.